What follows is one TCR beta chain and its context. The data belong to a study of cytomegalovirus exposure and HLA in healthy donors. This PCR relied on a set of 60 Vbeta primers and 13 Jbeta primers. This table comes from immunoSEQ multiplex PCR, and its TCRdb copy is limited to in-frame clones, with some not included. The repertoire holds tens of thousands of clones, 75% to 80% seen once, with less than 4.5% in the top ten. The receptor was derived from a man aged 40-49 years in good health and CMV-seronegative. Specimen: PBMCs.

The CDR3 DNA sequence: TGTGCCAGCAGTTTCCGAGTGGGGACTAGCGACTCACTGGCGCAGTACTTC. This encodes CASSFRVGTSDSLAQYF. The J gene is TRBJ2-7, the V gene TRBV28; TRBD2 matches 10 bases. V trimming: 3 bases; J trimming: 9 bases; junction bases outside the gene matches: 17. The CDR3 is made up of 17 amino acids. Germline-derived CDR1 and CDR2 are MDHEN and SYDVKM. Looking up the rest from reference TRBV28 and TRBJ2-7 gives the full variable domain: DVKVTQSSRYLVKRTGEKVFLECVQDMDHENMFWYRQDPGLGLRLIYFSYDVKMKEKGDIPEGYSVSREKKERFSLILESASTNQTSMYLCASSFRVGTSDSLAQYFGPGTRLTVT.